This T cell receptor (beta chain) was recorded in a study of CD8 T cells in Susac syndrome. Trimming removed 7 bases at V and 0 bases at J, with 28 bases between. Germline values: CDR1 GTSNPN, CDR2 SVGIG (reference sequence). This CDR3 comprises 19 residues. RNA, at roughly 0.5 to 1 ug, was reverse transcribed with random hexamers. TCRdb independently ran MiXCR on the immunoSEQ multiplex PCR reads; one entry per CDR3 protein. The data show 250,000 to 300,000 distinct CDR3 sequences, approximately 85% seen once. While CD8+ and CD4+ T cells were isolated negatively, TEMRA cells were enriched by FACS. The sequenced material came from CD8+ T cells from PBMCs. The clonotype originates from a human donor with multiple sclerosis. This chain uses TRBV30 with TRBJ2-4, with D possibly being TRBD1 (6 bases). The CDR3 spells CAYPLGTGQGRIAKNIQYF. The CDR3 nucleotides are TGTGCCTACCCCCTTGGAACCGGGCAGGGGAGAATAGCCAAAAACATTCAGTACTTC. The full variable domain, in which reference TRBV30 and TRBJ2-4 provide the parts outside the CDR3, is SQTIHQWPATLVQPVGSPLSLECTVEGTSNPNLYWYRQAAGRGLQLLFYSVGIGQISSEVPQNLSASRPQDRQFILSSKKLLLSDSGFYLCAYPLGTGQGRIAKNIQYFGAGTRLSVL.